This T cell receptor (beta chain) derives from a study of Graves' ophthalmopathy and Graves' hyperthyroidism. The junction had 5 bases not matched to a gene; V was cut back by 7 bases and J by 1 base. The CDR3 is 13 residues long. The germline gives CDR1 SQVTM, CDR2 ANQGSEA. RNA transcripts provided the template for amplifying TCR beta CDR3 regions. HTBI primers were used in a first-round RT-PCR, which preceded a second-round multiplex PCR. TCRdb redid the calling of the multiplex PCR reads with MiXCR, one entry per CDR3 protein. The table lists some 15,000 distinct CDR3 sequences, about 50% of them singletons, with 45% in the top ten. By frequency in the sample, this clonotype is medium-sized.

V is TRBV29-1 and J is TRBJ2-3; 7 nucleotides align to TRBD1. The sequence was obtained from a woman aged 25-40 years with Graves' ophthalmopathy. The sequenced sample was peripheral blood. The CDR3 nucleotides are TGCAGCGCCGGTACAGGGGGCACAGATACGCAGTATTTT. Amino acid sequence: CSAGTGGTDTQYF.